Sequencing of this TCR beta chain was carried out in a study of vaccination and CD4 T cells after COVID-19. Study-wide results and limits: Apart from involving relatively few convalescent patients, the work omitted early post-infection timepoints.

Researchers used the Oncomine TCR Beta short-read assay to sequence DNA from cultured CD4+ T cells. MiXCR was run by TCRdb on the PCR reads, yielding one entry per CDR3 protein. The table shows some 21,000 distinct CDR3 sequences, with around 40% occurring only once. Trimming removed 1 base from V and 3 bases from J; junction bases left unmatched: 2. CDR1 is LNHNV, CDR2 YYDKDF, per germline (reference sequence). CDR3 length equals 16 residues. This clonotype occurred a few times. The antigen is not known. Described treatment: approximately 9-day PBMC culture with coronavirus spike peptide pools or control peptides (ViraFEST assay).

V gene TRBV15 combines with J gene TRBJ2-3, with TRBD2 matching 12 bases. The sequence derives from a human donor who had recovered from COVID-19. Specimen: CD4+ T cells from blood, cultured in vitro, collected before SARS-CoV-2 vaccination. The CDR3 DNA follows: TGTGCCACCAGCAGAGGACTAGCGGGGGAGACAGATACGCAGTATTTT. Translating gives CATSRGLAGETDTQYF.